The present entry profiles one T cell receptor (beta chain) with its context. The target antigen is unknown. These data are taken from a study of T cell responses to AZD1222 COVID-19 vaccine. The protocol was immunoSEQ multiplex PCR, while the TCRdb copy is restricted to in-frame clones and leaves out a portion. The sample has about 160,000 clones, 94% seen once. Germline CDR1 MNHEY, CDR2 SMNVEV (reference sequence). The CDR3 has 13 residues. V gave up 5 bases and J gave up 9 bases, with 15 bases separating them. The study's findings and limits: CD4 TCRs linked to vaccination spanned spike, dominating at 160-218 and 743-854. AZD1222 recipients seropositive at baseline numbered only six or seven.

V is TRBV27 and J is TRBJ2-3, with a tentative D call TRBD1 (5 bases). The origin of this receptor is an adult in good health. Sequences were derived from peripheral blood, sampled on day 0 of AZD1222 vaccination. The DNA for the CDR3 is TGTGCCAGCAGTGGGGCGGCTACTCGGACGCAGTATTTT. Encoded protein: CASSGAATRTQYF.